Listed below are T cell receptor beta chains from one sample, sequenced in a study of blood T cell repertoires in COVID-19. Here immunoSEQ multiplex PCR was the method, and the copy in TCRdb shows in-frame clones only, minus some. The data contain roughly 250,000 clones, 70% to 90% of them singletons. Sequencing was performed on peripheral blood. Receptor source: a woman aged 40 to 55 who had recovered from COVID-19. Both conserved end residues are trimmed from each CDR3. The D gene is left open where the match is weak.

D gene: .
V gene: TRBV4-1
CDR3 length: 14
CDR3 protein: ASSQEKTATNEKLF

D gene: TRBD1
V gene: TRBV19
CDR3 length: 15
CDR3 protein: ASRLVGQGPFNYGYT

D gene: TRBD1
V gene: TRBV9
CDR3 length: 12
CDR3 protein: ASSLRQGNTEAF

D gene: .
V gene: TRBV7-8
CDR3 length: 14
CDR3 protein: ASSLGSGTGNQPQH

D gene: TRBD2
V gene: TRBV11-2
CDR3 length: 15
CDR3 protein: ASSLALIGGGGNEQF

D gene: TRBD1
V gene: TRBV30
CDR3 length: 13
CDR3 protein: AWRAGTGVSNEQF

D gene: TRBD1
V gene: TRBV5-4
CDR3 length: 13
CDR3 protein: ASSPGTGYNQPQH

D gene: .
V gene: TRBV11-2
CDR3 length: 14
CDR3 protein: ASSPDGRGSYNEQF

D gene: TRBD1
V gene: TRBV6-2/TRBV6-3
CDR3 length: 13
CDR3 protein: ASSRTGSGGQPQH

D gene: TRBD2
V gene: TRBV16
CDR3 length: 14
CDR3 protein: ASSRQLAGDTDTQY

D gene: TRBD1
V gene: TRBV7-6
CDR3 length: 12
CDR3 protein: ASSPGQGTYEQY

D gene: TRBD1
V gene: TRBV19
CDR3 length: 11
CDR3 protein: ASSGQGTETQY

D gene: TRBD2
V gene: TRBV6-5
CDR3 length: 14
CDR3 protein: ASSYFSGTNTGELF

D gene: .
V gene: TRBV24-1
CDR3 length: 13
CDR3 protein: ATSDFRGKIETQY

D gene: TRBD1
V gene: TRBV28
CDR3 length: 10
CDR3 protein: ASSIRQGMAF

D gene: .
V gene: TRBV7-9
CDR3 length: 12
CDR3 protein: ASSPGTSTGELF

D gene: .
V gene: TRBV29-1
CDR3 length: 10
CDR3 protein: SVRFSPGELF

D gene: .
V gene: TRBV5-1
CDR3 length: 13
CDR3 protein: ASSFGSSYNSPLH

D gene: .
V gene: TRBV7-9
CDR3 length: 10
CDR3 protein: ASSPQGTEAF

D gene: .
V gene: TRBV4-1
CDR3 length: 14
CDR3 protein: ASSPMGADLKNGYT

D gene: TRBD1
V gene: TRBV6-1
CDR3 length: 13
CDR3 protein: ASSDLDRPTDTQY

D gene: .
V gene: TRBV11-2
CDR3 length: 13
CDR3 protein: ASSSGTPKGNIQY

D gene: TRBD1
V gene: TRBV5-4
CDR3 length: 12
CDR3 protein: ASRSGQGTTEAF

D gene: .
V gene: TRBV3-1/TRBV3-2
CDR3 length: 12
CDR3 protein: ASSFSGSPYEQY

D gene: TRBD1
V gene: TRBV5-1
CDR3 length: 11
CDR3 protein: ASSPDREYEQY

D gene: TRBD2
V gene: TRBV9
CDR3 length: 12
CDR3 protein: ASSVAGGRNEQF

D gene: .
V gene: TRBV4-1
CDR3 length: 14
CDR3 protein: ASSQDLAGSGYEQY

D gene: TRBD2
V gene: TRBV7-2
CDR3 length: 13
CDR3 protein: ASSIETSGYYEQF

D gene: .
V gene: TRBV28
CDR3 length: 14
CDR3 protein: ASSFPRDSYSYEQY

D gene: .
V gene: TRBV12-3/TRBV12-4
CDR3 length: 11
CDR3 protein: ASSFQGNYGYT

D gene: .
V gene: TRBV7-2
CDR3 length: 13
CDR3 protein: ASSLESTAQIGYT

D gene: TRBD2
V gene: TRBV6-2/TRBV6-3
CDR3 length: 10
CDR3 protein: ASSGTSGAAI

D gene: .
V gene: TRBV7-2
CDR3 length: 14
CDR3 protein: ASSLRAGALQETQY

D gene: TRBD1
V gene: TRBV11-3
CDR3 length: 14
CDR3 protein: ASSLGGQGAPYEQY

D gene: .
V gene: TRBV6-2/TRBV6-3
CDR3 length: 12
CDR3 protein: ASSLDRPSYEQY

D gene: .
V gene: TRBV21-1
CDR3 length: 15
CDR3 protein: ASSNKPQRDSLYGYT

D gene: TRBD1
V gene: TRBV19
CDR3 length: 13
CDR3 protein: ASSLGGREGEEQY

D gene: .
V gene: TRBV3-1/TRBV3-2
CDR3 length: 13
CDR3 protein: ASSQDLHPGNTIY

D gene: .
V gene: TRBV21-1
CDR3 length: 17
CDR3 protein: ASSASGPGGFAYNSPLH

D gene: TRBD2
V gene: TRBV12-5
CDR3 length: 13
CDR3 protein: ASGKGAGAEYEQY

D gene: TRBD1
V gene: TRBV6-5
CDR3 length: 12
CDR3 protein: ASSGQGALEKLF

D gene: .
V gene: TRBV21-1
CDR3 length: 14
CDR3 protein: ASSKVGTPIRYEQY

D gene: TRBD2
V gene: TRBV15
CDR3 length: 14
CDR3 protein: ATSRQLAGDYNEQF

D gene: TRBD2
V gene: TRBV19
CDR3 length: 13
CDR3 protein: ASSTGLAGAYEQY

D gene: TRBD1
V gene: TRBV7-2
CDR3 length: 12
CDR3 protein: ASSFRGTGGEQY

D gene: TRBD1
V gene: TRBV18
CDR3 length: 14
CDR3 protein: ASSPKGQGDTDTQY